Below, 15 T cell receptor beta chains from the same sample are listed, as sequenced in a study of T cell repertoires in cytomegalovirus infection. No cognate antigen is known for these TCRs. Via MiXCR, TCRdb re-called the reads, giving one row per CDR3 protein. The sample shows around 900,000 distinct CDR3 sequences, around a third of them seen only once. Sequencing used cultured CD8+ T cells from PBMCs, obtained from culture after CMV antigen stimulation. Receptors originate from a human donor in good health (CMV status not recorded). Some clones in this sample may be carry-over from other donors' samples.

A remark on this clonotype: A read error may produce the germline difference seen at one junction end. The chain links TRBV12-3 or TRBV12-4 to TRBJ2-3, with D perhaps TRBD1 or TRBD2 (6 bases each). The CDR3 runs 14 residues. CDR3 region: CANSTGASTDTQYF. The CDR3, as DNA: TGTGCCAACAGTACGGGGGCCAGCACAGATACGCAGTATTTT.

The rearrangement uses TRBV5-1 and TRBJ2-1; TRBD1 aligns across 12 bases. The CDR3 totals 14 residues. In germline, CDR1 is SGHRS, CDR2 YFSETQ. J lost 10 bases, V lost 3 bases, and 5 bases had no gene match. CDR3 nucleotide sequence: TGCGCCAGCAGCTCCGGGACAGGGGGCCAGGAGCAGTTCTTC. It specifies CASSSGTGGQEQFF.

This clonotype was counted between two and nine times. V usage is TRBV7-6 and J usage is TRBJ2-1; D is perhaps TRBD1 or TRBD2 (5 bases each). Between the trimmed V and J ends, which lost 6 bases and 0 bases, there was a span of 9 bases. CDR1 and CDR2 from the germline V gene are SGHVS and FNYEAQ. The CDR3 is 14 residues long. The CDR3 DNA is TGTGCCAGCAGTAAGGGGAGCTCCTACAATGAGCAGTTCTTC. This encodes CASSKGSSYNEQFF.

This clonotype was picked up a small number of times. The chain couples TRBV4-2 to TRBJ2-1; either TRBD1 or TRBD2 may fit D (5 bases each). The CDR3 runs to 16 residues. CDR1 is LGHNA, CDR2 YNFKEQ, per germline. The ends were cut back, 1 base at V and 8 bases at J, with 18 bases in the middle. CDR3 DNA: TGTGCCAGCAGCCAAGTGTCCGGGACCCCTTCCTATGAGCAGTTCTTC. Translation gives CASSQVSGTPSYEQFF.

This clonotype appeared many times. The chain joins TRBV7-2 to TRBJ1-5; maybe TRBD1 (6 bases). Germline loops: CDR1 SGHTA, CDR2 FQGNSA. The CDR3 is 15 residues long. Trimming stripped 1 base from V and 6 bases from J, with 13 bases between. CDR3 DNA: TGTGCCAGCAGCTTAGATTTAGGGGGAAGTCAGCCCCAGCATTTT. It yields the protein CASSLDLGGSQPQHF.

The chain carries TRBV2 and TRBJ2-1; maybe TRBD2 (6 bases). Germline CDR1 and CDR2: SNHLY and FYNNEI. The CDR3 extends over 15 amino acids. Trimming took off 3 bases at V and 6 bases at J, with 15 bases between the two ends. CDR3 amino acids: CASSEGGVWGNEQFF. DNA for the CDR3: TGTGCCAGCAGTGAGGGGGGAGTTTGGGGCAATGAGCAGTTCTTC.

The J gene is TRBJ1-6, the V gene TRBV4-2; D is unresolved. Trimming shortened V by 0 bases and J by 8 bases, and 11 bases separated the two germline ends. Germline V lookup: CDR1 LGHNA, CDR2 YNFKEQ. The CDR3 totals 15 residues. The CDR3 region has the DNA TGTGCCAGCAGCCAAGAGGGCAAGGCGTATTCACCCCTCCACTTT. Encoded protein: CASSQEGKAYSPLHF.

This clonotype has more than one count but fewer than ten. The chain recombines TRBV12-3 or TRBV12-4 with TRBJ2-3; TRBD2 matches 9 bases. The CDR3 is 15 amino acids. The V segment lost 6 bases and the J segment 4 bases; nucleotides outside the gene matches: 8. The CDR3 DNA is TGTGCCAGCAGGACAATAGCGGGGGAGGCAGATACGCAGTATTTT. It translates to CASRTIAGEADTQYF.

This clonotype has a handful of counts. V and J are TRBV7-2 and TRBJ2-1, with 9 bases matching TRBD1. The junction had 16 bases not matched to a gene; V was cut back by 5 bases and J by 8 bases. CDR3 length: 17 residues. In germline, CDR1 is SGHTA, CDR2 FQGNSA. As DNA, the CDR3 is TGTGCCAGCAGCACTCGACAGGGGGTATCTATTATCGATGAGCAGTTCTTC. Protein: CASSTRQGVSIIDEQFF.

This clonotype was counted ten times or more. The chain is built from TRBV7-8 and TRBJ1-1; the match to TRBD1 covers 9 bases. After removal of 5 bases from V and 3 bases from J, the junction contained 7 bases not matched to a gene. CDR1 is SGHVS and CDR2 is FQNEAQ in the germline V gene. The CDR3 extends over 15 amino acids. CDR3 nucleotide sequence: TGTGCCAGCAGCCCCCGACAGGGGGGCCACACTGAAGCTTTCTTT. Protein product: CASSPRQGGHTEAFF.

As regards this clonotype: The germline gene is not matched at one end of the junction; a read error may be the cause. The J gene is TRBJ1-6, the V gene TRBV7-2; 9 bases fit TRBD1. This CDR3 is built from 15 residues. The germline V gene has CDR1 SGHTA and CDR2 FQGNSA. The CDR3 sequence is CANSVGQGSNSPLHF. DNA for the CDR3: TGTGCCAACAGCGTGGGACAGGGATCCAATTCACCCCTCCACTTT. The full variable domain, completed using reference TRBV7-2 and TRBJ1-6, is GAGVSQSPSNKVTEKGKDVELRCDPISGHTALYWYRQSLGQGLEFLIYFQGNSAPDKSGLPSDRFSAERTGGSVSTLTIQRTQQEDSAVYLCANSVGQGSNSPLHFGNGTRLTVT.

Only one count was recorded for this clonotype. The CDR3 DNA reads TGTGCCAGCAACCAATTTCGGGGCAGCCACTACGAGCAGTACTTC. Translating gives CASNQFRGSHYEQYF. This chain joins TRBV11-1 and TRBJ2-7; perhaps D is TRBD1 or TRBD2 (5 bases each). This CDR3 spans 15 amino acids. Germline lookup yields CDR1 SGHAT and CDR2 FQDESV (reference sequence). V shed 7 bases and J shed 3 bases, with 19 bases lying between them.

Written as DNA, the CDR3 is TGTGCCAGTAGTATAGACTCGGGGGACCAGCCCCAGCATTTT. This encodes CASSIDSGDQPQHF. The chain links TRBV19 to TRBJ1-5, with a possible D match to TRBD1 (5 bases). The CDR3 runs to 14 residues. Germline CDR1 is LNHDA and CDR2 is SQIVND (reference sequence). Trimming pared 0 bases from V and 7 bases from J, leaving 10 bases between.

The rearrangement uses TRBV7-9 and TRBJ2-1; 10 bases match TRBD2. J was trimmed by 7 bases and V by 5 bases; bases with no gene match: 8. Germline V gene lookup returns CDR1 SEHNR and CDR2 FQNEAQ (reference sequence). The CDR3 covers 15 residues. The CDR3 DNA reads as TGTGCCAGCAGCCCACTAGCGGGGTTTTTTAATGAGCAGTTCTTC. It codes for CASSPLAGFFNEQFF.

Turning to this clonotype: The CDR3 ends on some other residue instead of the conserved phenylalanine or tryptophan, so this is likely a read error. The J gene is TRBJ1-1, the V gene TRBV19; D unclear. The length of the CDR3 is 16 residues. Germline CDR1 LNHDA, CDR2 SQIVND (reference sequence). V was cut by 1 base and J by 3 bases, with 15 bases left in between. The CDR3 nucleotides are TGTGCCAGTAGTATAGTAGGCCAGAGACTTCACACTGAAGCTTTCCTT. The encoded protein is CASSIVGQRLHTEAFL.